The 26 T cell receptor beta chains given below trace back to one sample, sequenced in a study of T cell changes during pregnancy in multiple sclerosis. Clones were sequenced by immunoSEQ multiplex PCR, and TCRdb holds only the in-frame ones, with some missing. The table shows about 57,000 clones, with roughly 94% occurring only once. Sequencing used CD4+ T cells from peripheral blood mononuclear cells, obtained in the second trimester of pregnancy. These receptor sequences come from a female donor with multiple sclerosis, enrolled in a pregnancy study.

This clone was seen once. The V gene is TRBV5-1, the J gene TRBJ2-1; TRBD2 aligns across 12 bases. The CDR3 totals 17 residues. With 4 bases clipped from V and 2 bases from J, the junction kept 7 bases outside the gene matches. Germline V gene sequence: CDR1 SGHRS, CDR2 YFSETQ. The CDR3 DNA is TGCGCCAGCAGCACAGGGACTAGCGGGTTAGCCTACAATGAGCAGTTCTTC. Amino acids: CASSTGTSGLAYNEQFF.

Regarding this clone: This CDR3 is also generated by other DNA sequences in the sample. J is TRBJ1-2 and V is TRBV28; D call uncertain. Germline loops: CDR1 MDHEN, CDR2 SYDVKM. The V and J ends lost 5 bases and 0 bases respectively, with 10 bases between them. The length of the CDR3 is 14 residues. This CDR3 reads CASSPGGSNYGYTF. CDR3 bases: TGTGCCAGCAGTCCAGGAGGATCTAACTATGGCTACACCTTC.

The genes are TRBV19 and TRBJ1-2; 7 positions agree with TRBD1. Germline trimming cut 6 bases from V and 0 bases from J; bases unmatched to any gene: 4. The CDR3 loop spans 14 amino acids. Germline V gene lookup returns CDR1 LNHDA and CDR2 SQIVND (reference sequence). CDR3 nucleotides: TGTGCCAGTAGGAGACAGGGAGCTAACTATGGCTACACCTTC. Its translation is CASRRQGANYGYTF.

The CDR3 DNA is TGCGCCAGCAGCTTGGGAGCGGGAAGATCCACAGATACGCAGTATTTT. Residues: CASSLGAGRSTDTQYF. The chain recombines TRBV5-1 with TRBJ2-3; 7 bases are a match to TRBD2. The germline V gene has CDR1 SGHRS and CDR2 YFSETQ. The CDR3 extends over 16 amino acids. V trimming: 0 bases; J trimming: 2 bases; junction bases outside the gene matches: 6.

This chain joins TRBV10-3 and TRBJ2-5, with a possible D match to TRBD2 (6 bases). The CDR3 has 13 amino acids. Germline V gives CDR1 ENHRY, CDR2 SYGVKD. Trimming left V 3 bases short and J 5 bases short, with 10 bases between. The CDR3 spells CAISEQGGETQYF. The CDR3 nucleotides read TGTGCCATCAGTGAACAAGGAGGGGAGACCCAGTACTTC.

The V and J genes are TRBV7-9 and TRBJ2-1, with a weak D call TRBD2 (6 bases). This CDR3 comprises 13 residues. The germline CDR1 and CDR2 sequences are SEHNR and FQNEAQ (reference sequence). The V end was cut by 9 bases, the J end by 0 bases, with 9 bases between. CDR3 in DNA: TGTGCCAGTTCTAGCGCCTCCTACAATGAGCAGTTCTTC. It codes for CASSSASYNEQFF.

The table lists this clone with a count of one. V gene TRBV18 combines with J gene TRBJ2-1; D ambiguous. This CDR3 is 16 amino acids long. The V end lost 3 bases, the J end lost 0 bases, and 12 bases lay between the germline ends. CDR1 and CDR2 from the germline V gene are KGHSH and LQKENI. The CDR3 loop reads CASSPSVRSSYNEQFF. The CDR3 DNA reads TGTGCCAGCTCACCCTCGGTGAGGAGCTCCTACAATGAGCAGTTCTTC.

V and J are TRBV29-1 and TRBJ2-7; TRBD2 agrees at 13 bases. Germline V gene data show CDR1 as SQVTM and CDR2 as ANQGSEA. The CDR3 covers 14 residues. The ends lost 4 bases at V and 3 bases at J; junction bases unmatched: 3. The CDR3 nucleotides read TGCAGCGTTGGGGGACTAGCGGGAATCTACGAGCAGTACTTC. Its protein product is CSVGGLAGIYEQYF.

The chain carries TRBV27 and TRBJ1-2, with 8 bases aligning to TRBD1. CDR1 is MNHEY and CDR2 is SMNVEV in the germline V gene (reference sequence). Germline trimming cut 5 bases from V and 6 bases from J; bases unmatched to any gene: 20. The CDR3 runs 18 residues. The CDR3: CASSPSGGQGLSPHGYTF. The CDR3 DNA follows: TGTGCCAGCAGTCCTTCAGGCGGACAGGGTCTTTCCCCTCATGGCTACACCTTC.

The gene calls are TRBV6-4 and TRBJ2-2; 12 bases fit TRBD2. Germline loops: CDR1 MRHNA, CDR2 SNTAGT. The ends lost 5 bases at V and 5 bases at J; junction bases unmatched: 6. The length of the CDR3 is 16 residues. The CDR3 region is CASSRLAGVRTGELFF. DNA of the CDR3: TGTGCCAGCAGTCGACTAGCGGGGGTCCGTACCGGGGAGCTGTTTTTT.

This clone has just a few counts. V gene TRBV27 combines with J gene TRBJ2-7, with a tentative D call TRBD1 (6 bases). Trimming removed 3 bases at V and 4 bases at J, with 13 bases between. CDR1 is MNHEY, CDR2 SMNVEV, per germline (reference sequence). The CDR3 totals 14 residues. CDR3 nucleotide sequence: TGTGCCAGCAGTTTGCGTCCCAGGGGTTACGAGCAGTACTTC. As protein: CASSLRPRGYEQYF.

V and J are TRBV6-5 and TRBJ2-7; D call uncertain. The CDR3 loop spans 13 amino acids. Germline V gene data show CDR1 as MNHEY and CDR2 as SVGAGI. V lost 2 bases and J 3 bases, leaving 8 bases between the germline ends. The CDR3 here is CASSYGPSYEQYF. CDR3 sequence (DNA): TGTGCCAGCAGTTACGGGCCGAGCTACGAGCAGTACTTC.

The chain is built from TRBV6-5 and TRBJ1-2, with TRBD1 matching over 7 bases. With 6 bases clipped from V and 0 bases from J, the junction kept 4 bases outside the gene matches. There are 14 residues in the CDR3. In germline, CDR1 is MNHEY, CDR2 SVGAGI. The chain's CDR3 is CASRPGGSNYGYTF. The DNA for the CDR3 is TGTGCCAGCAGACCAGGGGGTTCTAACTATGGCTACACCTTC.

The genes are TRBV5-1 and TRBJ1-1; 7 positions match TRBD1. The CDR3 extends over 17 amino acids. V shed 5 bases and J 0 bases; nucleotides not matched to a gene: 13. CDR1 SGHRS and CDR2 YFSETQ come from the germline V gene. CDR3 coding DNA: TGCGCCAGCAGTCTTCTCGGCCAGGGGGTATTGAACACTGAAGCTTTCTTT. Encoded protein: CASSLLGQGVLNTEAFF.

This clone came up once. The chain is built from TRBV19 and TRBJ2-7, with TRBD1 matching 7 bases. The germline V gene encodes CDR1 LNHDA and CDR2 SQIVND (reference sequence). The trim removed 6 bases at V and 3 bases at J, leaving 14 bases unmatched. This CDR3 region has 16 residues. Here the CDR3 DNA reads TGTGCCAGTAGCCAGATACAGGGGTTCAGGAGCTACGAGCAGTACTTC. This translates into CASSQIQGFRSYEQYF.

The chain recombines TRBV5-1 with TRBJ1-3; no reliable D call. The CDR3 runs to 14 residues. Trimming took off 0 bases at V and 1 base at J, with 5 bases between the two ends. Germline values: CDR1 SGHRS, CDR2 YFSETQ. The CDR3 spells CASSLESSGNTIYF. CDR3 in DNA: TGCGCCAGCAGCTTGGAATCGTCTGGAAACACCATATATTTT.

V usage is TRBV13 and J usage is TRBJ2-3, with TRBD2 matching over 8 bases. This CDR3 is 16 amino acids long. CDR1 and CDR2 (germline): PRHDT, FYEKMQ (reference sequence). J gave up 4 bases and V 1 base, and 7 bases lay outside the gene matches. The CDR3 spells CASSLAGGGVADTQYF. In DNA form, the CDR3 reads TGTGCCAGCAGCTTAGCCGGGGGGGGAGTGGCAGATACGCAGTATTTT.

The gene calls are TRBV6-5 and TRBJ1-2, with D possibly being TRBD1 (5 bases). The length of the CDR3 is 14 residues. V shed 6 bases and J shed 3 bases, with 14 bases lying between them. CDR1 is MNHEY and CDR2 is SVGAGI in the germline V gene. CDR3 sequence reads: CASSLWGDDYGYTF. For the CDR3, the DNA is TGTGCCAGCAGCTTATGGGGGGATGACTATGGCTACACCTTC.

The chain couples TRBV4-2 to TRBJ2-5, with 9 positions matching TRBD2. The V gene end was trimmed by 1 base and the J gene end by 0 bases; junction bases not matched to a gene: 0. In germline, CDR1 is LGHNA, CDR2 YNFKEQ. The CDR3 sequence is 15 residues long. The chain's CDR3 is CASSQGLADQETQYF. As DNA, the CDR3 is TGTGCCAGCAGCCAAGGACTAGCGGACCAAGAGACCCAGTACTTC.

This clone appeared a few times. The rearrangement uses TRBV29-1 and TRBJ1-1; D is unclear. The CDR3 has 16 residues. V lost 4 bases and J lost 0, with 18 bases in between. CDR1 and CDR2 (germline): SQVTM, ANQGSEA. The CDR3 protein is CSVVIAPGTMNTEAFF. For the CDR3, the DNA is TGCAGCGTTGTAATAGCGCCAGGTACCATGAACACTGAAGCTTTCTTT.

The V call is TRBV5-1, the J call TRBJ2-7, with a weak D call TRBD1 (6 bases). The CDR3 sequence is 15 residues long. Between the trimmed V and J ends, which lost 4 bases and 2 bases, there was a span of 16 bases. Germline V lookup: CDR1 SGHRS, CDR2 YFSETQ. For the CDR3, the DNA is TGCGCCAGCAGCGTCCGACAGGACCTACCCTACGAGCAGTACTTC. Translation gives CASSVRQDLPYEQYF.

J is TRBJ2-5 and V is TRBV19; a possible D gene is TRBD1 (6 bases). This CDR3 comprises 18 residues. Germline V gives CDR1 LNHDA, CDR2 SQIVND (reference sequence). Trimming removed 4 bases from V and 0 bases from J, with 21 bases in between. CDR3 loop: CASSTGTPARMYQETQYF. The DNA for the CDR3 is TGTGCCAGTAGTACCGGGACACCCGCTAGAATGTACCAAGAGACCCAGTACTTC.

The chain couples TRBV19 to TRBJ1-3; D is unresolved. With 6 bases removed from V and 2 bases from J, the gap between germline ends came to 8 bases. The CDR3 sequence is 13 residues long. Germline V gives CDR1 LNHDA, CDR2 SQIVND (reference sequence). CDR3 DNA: TGTGCCAGTAGAACTAAAGCTGGAAACACCATATATTTT. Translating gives CASRTKAGNTIYF.

CDR3 nucleotide sequence: TGTGCCAGCAGCTACCCGGGGGGCCGGTATGGCTACACCTTC. Its translation is CASSYPGGRYGYTF. This chain uses TRBV7-9 with TRBJ1-2; possible D gene TRBD1, 6 bases. Deletions cut 4 bases from V and 5 bases from J, with 14 bases between. The length of the CDR3 is 14 residues. The germline V gene encodes CDR1 SEHNR and CDR2 FQNEAQ (reference sequence).

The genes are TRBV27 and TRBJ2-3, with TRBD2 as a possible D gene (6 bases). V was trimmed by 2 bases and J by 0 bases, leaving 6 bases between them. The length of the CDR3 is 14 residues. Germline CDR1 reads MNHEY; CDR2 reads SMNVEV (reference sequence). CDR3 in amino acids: CASSLAGSTDTQYF. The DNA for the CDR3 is TGTGCCAGCAGTTTAGCGGGAAGCACAGATACGCAGTATTTT.

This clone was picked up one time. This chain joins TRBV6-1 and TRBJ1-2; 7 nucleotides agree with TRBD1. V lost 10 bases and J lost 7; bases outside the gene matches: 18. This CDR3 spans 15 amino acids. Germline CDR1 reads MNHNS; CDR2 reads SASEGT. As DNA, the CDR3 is TGTGCCACCCGAATGACCGGGACAGCCCTTTTTGGCTACACCTTC. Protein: CATRMTGTALFGYTF.